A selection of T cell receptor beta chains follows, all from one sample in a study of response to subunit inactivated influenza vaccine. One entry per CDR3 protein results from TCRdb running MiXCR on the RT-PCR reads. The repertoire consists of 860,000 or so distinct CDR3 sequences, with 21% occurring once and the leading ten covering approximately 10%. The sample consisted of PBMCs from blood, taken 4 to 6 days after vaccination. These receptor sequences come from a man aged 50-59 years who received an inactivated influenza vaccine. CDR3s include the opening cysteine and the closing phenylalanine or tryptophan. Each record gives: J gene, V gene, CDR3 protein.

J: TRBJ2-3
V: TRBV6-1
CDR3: CASSWGGVYTDTQYF

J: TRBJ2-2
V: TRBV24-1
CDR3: CATGRDRGNTGELFF

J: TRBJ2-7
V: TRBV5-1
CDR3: CASSPGGPGVSEQYF

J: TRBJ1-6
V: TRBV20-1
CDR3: CSARDNSDYYNSPLHF

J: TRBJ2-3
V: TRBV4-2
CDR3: CASSQDRGFGTDTQYF

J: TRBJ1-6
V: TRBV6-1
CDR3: CASSGSSYNSPLHF

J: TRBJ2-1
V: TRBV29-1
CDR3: CSVLGTSGRTMQFF

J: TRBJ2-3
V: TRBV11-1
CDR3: CASSLVGGAGGALGTDTQYF

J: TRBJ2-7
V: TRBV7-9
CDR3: CASSSGQESYEQYF

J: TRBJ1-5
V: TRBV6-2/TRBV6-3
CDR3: CASRGTGGVGQPQHF

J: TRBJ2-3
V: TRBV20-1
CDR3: CSARRTSGDPDTQYF

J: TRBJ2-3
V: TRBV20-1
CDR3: CCAALRLAAATDTQYF

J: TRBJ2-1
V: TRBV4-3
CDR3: CASSQGSGTDEQFF

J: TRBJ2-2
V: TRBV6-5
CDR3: CASSYSSPGGTGELFF

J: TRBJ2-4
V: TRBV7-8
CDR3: CASSFMTGGSKNIQYF

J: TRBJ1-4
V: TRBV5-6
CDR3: CASSLAVFSNEKLFF